The sequence of this T cell receptor (beta chain) was determined in a study of cytomegalovirus exposure and HLA in healthy donors. The PCR made use of 60 Vbeta and 13 Jbeta primers. Produced via immunoSEQ multiplex PCR; TCRdb's table is partial and in-frame only. Of about 190,000 clones in the sample, around 80% were seen once. The V gene's germline CDR1 is SGHVS and CDR2 FQNEAQ. V lost 1 base, J lost 0 bases, and 13 bases lay in between. The CDR3 is made up of 17 amino acids. On this clone itself: Its antigen is still unknown.

Whole-study results and caveats: In most subjects, TCR beta sequences reportedly gave accurate predictions of HLA-A and HLA-B alleles. TCR sequences were mostly rare, though some public TCRs occurred in many donors.

The chain joins TRBV7-8 to TRBJ1-5; D not resolved. The TCR comes from a woman between 40 and 50 years old in good health and CMV-seronegative. The sequencing input was PBMCs. CDR3 sequence (DNA): TGTGCCAGCAGCTTAGTAGCTGGAGGGCTTAGCAATCAGCCCCAGCATTTT. Translating it yields CASSLVAGGLSNQPQHF.